The 26 T cell receptor beta chains reported below all come from one sample, sequenced in a study of blood T cells in healthy people across ages. Sample-barcoded 5' priming and a J-beta primer mix drove a second PCR of about 6 to 12 cycles. In TCRdb, the 5' RACE reads were re-called with MiXCR into one record per CDR3 protein. There are 1.8 million or so distinct CDR3 sequences in the sample; roughly two fifths occur only once, and about 21% lies in the top ten. Specimen: blood. The receptors come from a human donor in good health.

In this sample, this clonotype turned up many times. V and J are TRBV29-1 and TRBJ2-3, with D unclear. V was shortened by 6 bases and J by 5 bases, with 6 bases between the two germline ends. Looked up from germline, CDR1 is SQVTM and CDR2 is ANQGSEA. There are 10 residues in the CDR3. CDR3 protein: CSVWRDTQYF. CDR3 nucleotides: TGCAGCGTATGGAGAGATACGCAGTATTTT.

The sample holds a few counts of this clonotype. The chain carries TRBV12-3 or TRBV12-4 and TRBJ1-2; 10 bases are a match to TRBD1. The CDR3 has 16 amino acids. Losses at the gene ends were 4 bases for V and 2 bases for J; bases not matched to a gene: 7. This CDR3 reads CASSYRQGQGNYGYTF. The CDR3 DNA sequence: TGTGCCAGCAGTTACCGACAGGGACAGGGGAACTATGGCTACACCTTC.

On this clonotype: The junction departs from germline at one end; a sequencing error may be responsible. The J gene is TRBJ2-1, the V gene TRBV7-2, with a tentative D call TRBD2 (5 bases). CDR3 length: 15 amino acids. CDR1 is SGHTA, CDR2 FQGNSA, per germline. The DNA of the CDR3 is TGTGCCAGCAGCCCTCACGGCGGAGGATACAATGAGCAGGTCTTC. Residues: CASSPHGGGYNEQVF.

The chain uses TRBV4-2 and TRBJ1-6; maybe TRBD1 (6 bases). Germline V gene sequence: CDR1 LGHNA, CDR2 YNFKEQ. The V end lost 4 bases, the J end lost 8 bases, and 15 bases lay between the germline ends. CDR3 size: 15 residues. For the CDR3, the DNA is TGTGCCAGCAGCCCGAGGACAGCAGGGGATTCACCCCTCCACTTT. Translated: CASSPRTAGDSPLHF.

The rearrangement links TRBV13 to TRBJ2-5, with 8 bases fitting TRBD2. The CDR3 loop spans 13 amino acids. Germline lookup yields CDR1 PRHDT and CDR2 FYEKMQ (reference sequence). V shed 4 bases and J 7 bases; nucleotides not matched to a gene: 5. The DNA of the CDR3 is TGTGCCAGCAGCTGGACTAGCCGGGGGACCCAGTACTTC. As protein: CASSWTSRGTQYF.

This clonotype turned up a few times. This sequence joins TRBV12-3 or TRBV12-4 and TRBJ2-5, with D possibly matching TRBD2 (6 bases). The CDR3 runs 13 residues. V was cut by 7 bases and J by 5 bases, with 14 bases left in between. CDR3 residues: CASNSLASETQYF. DNA for the CDR3: TGTGCCAGCAACTCACTAGCTTCGGAGACCCAGTACTTC.

The chain employs TRBV5-6 and TRBJ1-2; TRBD1 matches 8 bases. The germline CDR1 and CDR2 sequences are SGHDT and YYEEEE. The length of the CDR3 is 15 residues. V gave up 4 bases and J gave up 5 bases; unmatched junction bases: 10. The DNA for the CDR3 is TGTGCCAGCAGCCTAGACAGGGGTAGCGGTTATGGCTACACCTTC. Amino acids: CASSLDRGSGYGYTF.

V gene TRBV25-1 combines with J gene TRBJ2-1; D perhaps matches TRBD1 (5 bases). The germline gives CDR1 MGHDK, CDR2 SYGVNS. This CDR3 contains 18 residues. The V gene lost 3 bases and the J gene lost 7 bases, with 25 bases spanning the gap. CDR3 in DNA: TGTGCCAGCAGTGAGCCTCTTTATCAGACAGTGGCGAAAAATGAGCAGTTCTTC. It translates to CASSEPLYQTVAKNEQFF. The full variable domain, its missing parts supplied by reference TRBV25-1 and TRBJ2-1, is EADIYQTPRYLVIGTGKKITLECSQTMGHDKMYWYQQDPGMELHLIHYSYGVNSTEKGDLSSESTVSRIRTEHFPLTLESARPSHTSQYLCASSEPLYQTVAKNEQFFGPGTRLTVL.

The gene calls are TRBV4-3 and TRBJ1-5; D is uncertain. Trimming took 4 bases from V and 4 from J, leaving 17 bases between them. Germline values: CDR1 LGHNA, CDR2 YSLEER. This CDR3 comprises 16 residues. This chain's CDR3 is CASSLNWAMGNQPQHF. CDR3 in DNA: TGCGCCAGCAGCCTCAATTGGGCCATGGGGAATCAGCCCCAGCATTTT.

V gene TRBV7-2 combines with J gene TRBJ2-1, with 10 bases that match TRBD1. Per the germline V gene, CDR1 is SGHTA and CDR2 is FQGNSA. The V gene end was trimmed by 10 bases and the J gene end by 6 bases; junction bases not matched to a gene: 6. The CDR3 has 13 residues. This CDR3 is CATRTGGLNEQFF. The CDR3 DNA reads TGTGCCACCAGGACAGGGGGGCTCAATGAGCAGTTCTTC. Full variable domain (missing parts from reference TRBV7-2 and TRBJ2-1): GAGVSQSPSNKVTEKGKDVELRCDPISGHTALYWYRQSLGQGLEFLIYFQGNSAPDKSGLPSDRFSAERTGGSVSTLTIQRTQQEDSAVYLCATRTGGLNEQFFGPGTRLTVL.

The chain combines TRBV13 with TRBJ1-1; D unclear. The CDR3 length is 12 residues. V lost 8 bases, J lost 6 bases, and 13 bases lay in between. CDR1 is PRHDT, CDR2 FYEKMQ, per germline (reference sequence). The CDR3 region has the DNA TGTGCCAGCTCGGCGGTGGGCGCTGAAGCTTTCTTT. Its translation: CASSAVGAEAFF.

This chain joins TRBV18 and TRBJ2-1; 7 bases line up with TRBD1. Germline CDR1 reads KGHSH; CDR2 reads LQKENI. The J segment lost 5 bases and the V segment lost 1 base, leaving 5 bases of the junction unmatched. The CDR3 is made up of 15 amino acids. The CDR3 region is CASSPLRDSHNEQFF. The DNA for the CDR3 is TGTGCCAGCTCACCACTCAGGGACAGCCACAATGAGCAGTTCTTC.

This clonotype was picked up a small number of times. The chain is built from TRBV7-8 and TRBJ2-3; 12 bases agree with TRBD2. The CDR3 has 18 amino acids. Germline V gene data show CDR1 as SGHVS and CDR2 as FQNEAQ. Unmatched junction bases numbered 11, after V lost 4 bases and J lost 3 bases. CDR3 residues: CASSSYLLAGGDTDTQYF. The CDR3 DNA is TGTGCCAGCAGCTCATACCTACTAGCGGGGGGCGATACAGATACGCAGTATTTT.

V usage is TRBV3-1 and J usage is TRBJ2-1; D might be TRBD1 (5 bases). V was pared by 1 base and J by 7 bases, with 11 bases between. The germline V gene has CDR1 LGHDT and CDR2 YNNKEL (reference sequence). CDR3 length: 14 amino acids. The CDR3 spells CASSQVAGWNEQFF. The CDR3 nucleotides read TGTGCCAGCAGCCAAGTGGCAGGGTGGAATGAGCAGTTCTTC.

Details on this clonotype: At one end, the junction sequence differs from germline, possibly due to a read error. The CDR3 loop is CAGSFVTAGGNQPQHF. For the CDR3, the DNA is TGTGCCGGCAGTTTTGTGACTGCGGGAGGCAATCAGCCCCAGCATTTT. This chain connects TRBV6-2 or TRBV6-3 to TRBJ1-5; D unclear. Germline CDR1 MNHEY, CDR2 SVGEGT. The CDR3 runs to 16 residues.

This clonotype occurred a few times. The rearrangement links TRBV7-9 to TRBJ2-5, with TRBD2 as a possible D gene (5 bases). CDR1 SEHNR and CDR2 FQNEAQ come from the germline V gene (reference sequence). V was trimmed by 8 bases and J by 9 bases, leaving 16 bases between them. This CDR3 contains 12 residues. CDR3 DNA: TGTGCCAGCGGGTTGACCCGAGGGCCCCAGTACTTC. It is translated as CASGLTRGPQYF. The full variable domain, in which reference TRBV7-9 and TRBJ2-5 provide the parts outside the CDR3, is DTGVSQNPRHKITKRGQNVTFRCDPISEHNRLYWYRQTLGQGPEFLTYFQNEAQLEKSRLLSDRFSAERPKGSFSTLEIQRTEQGDSAMYLCASGLTRGPQYFGPGTRLLVL.

The table lists this clonotype with a few counts. V is TRBV18 and J is TRBJ2-5, with D maybe TRBD1 (5 bases). The germline CDR1 and CDR2 sequences are KGHSH and LQKENI. The V end was cut by 2 bases, the J end by 4 bases, with 17 bases between. The CDR3 loop spans 16 amino acids. CDR3 region: CASSPTARRVRETQYF. The CDR3 DNA follows: TGTGCCAGCTCACCAACCGCTCGCAGGGTCAGAGAGACCCAGTACTTC.

The V gene is TRBV5-1, the J gene TRBJ2-3, with D tentatively TRBD1 (6 bases). CDR3 length: 16 residues. In germline, CDR1 is SGHRS, CDR2 YFSETQ. Trimming took 0 bases from V and 0 from J, leaving 11 bases between them. The CDR3, as DNA: TGCGCCAGCAGCTTGGTCAACAGGGCTAGCACAGATACGCAGTATTTT. Protein sequence: CASSLVNRASTDTQYF.

This clonotype was counted between two and nine times. This chain uses TRBV29-1 with TRBJ2-7; 13 nucleotides match TRBD2. The germline V gene has CDR1 SQVTM and CDR2 ANQGSEA. This CDR3 region has 16 residues. Trimming removed 4 bases from V and 2 bases from J; junction bases left unmatched: 8. CDR3 in DNA: TGCAGCGTTGGAAGTTTCGGGACTAGCGGGGCCTACGAGCAGTACTTC. Protein sequence: CSVGSFGTSGAYEQYF.

This clonotype was found once. V gene TRBV20-1 combines with J gene TRBJ2-5; TRBD2 agrees at 12 bases. The CDR3 totals 14 residues. Germline values: CDR1 DFQATT, CDR2 SNEGSKA (reference sequence). With 3 bases clipped from V and 5 bases from J, the junction kept 4 bases outside the gene matches. The CDR3 sequence is CSASRTSGVETQYF. CDR3 nucleotides: TGCAGTGCTAGTAGGACTAGCGGGGTTGAGACCCAGTACTTC.

The gene calls are TRBV29-1 and TRBJ2-7, with TRBD2 matching 14 bases. The V segment lost 6 bases and the J segment 3 bases; nucleotides outside the gene matches: 10. This CDR3 has 16 amino acids. The germline V gene encodes CDR1 SQVTM and CDR2 ANQGSEA. DNA of the CDR3: TGCAGCGTAGGCGGGACTAGCGGGGGAATGGGCTACGAGCAGTACTTC. Translation gives CSVGGTSGGMGYEQYF.

This rearrangement joins TRBV7-9 to TRBJ2-1; tentative D call: TRBD2 (6 bases). With 4 bases removed from V and 1 base from J, the gap between germline ends came to 11 bases. The CDR3 sequence is 15 residues long. Germline CDR1 SEHNR, CDR2 FQNEAQ (reference sequence). This chain's CDR3 is CASSSGAASYNEQFF. CDR3 coding DNA: TGTGCCAGCAGCTCGGGAGCGGCGTCCTACAATGAGCAGTTCTTC.

This clonotype was recorded once. This may come from a read error, since a much larger clone is one base off. This chain connects TRBV6-6 to TRBJ2-7; D ambiguous. The CDR3 is 15 amino acids. V lost 0 bases and J lost 0, with 9 bases in between. Germline lookup yields CDR1 MNHNY and CDR2 SVGAGI (reference sequence). The DNA of the CDR3 is TGTGCCAGCAGTTACTCGAATCTTCACTCCTACGAGCAGTACTTC. Protein: CASSYSNLHSYEQYF.

This clonotype showed up just a few times. The chain combines TRBV3-1 with TRBJ1-2, with D tentatively TRBD1 (5 bases). V lost 3 bases and J lost 4, with 9 bases in between. CDR1 and CDR2 from the germline V gene are LGHDT and YNNKEL (reference sequence). This CDR3 spans 13 amino acids. The CDR3, as DNA: TGTGCCAGCAGCCAGGGACTGTTCTATGGCTACACCTTC. Translated: CASSQGLFYGYTF. Looking up the rest from reference TRBV3-1 and TRBJ1-2 gives the full variable domain: DTAVSQTPKYLVTQMGNDKSIKCEQNLGHDTMYWYKQDSKKFLKIMFSYNNKELIINETVPNRFSPKSPDKAHLNLHINSLELGDSAVYFCASSQGLFYGYTFGSGTRLTVV.

This clonotype was detected only a few times. The V call is TRBV27, the J call TRBJ2-7; the D gene is possibly TRBD1 (7 bases). CDR1 is MNHEY and CDR2 is SMNVEV in the germline V gene (reference sequence). The CDR3 has 15 residues. V was clipped by 2 bases and J by 2 bases, with 13 bases between them. CDR3 nucleotide sequence: TGTGCCAGCAGTTTAGCCCCAGGGGGGACCTACGAGCAGTACTTC. This gives the protein CASSLAPGGTYEQYF.

V gene TRBV5-1 combines with J gene TRBJ2-1; D gene unclear. CDR1 and CDR2 (germline): SGHRS, YFSETQ. The CDR3 totals 16 residues. The V end lost 4 bases, the J end lost 4 bases, and 18 bases lay between the germline ends. CDR3 amino acids: CASSKIQALPYNEQFF. CDR3 sequence (DNA): TGCGCCAGCAGCAAAATCCAGGCCTTACCATACAATGAGCAGTTCTTC.